Presented here are 21 T cell receptor beta chains from one specimen sequenced in a study of vaccination effects on CD4 cells after COVID-19. Data came from immunoSEQ multiplex PCR; TCRdb stores just in-frame clones and leaves some out. The sample carries approximately 12,000 clones, about three quarters recorded once. In the ViraFEST assay, antigen-specific CD4+ clonotypes were identified by expansion after peptide-pool stimulation. Once cultured for approximately 10 days, the cells underwent separation to obtain CD4+ T cells. Participants completed two doses of the BNT162b2 or mRNA-1273 vaccine. These receptors lack a known antigen. The source material was CD4+ T cells from PBMCs cultured with SARS-CoV-2 spike peptides, sampled after COVID-19 vaccination. These receptor sequences come from a human donor who received a COVID-19 vaccine.

This chain connects TRBV6-5 to TRBJ2-2; D is unresolved. V lost 8 bases and J 5 bases, leaving 6 bases between the germline ends. The CDR3 has 11 residues. CDR1 is MNHEY and CDR2 is SVGAGI in the germline V gene. The CDR3 spells CASRVTGELFF. In DNA, the CDR3 is TGTGCCAGCCGGGTTACCGGGGAGCTGTTTTTT.

This clone was counted between two and nine times. V gene TRBV7-9 combines with J gene TRBJ1-3, with 7 bases lining up with TRBD1. The CDR3 has 15 residues. V lost 5 bases to trimming and J lost 0 bases; unmatched junction nucleotides: 4. Germline assignment: CDR1 SEHNR and CDR2 FQNEAQ (reference sequence). The CDR3 here is CASSPTGYSGNTIYF. As DNA, the CDR3 is TGTGCCAGCAGCCCGACAGGGTACTCTGGAAACACCATATATTTT.

The gene calls are TRBV28 and TRBJ1-2; D gene unclear. Germline V gene data show CDR1 as MDHEN and CDR2 as SYDVKM. The germline V and J ends were trimmed by 9 bases and 6 bases, with 20 bases remaining between them. This CDR3 comprises 14 residues. The CDR3 sequence: CASTATPVADGYTF. DNA of the CDR3: TGTGCCAGTACGGCGACCCCGGTCGCGGATGGCTACACCTTC.

The chain joins TRBV20-1 to TRBJ2-7; D remains unclear. Trimming shortened V by 6 bases and J by 5 bases, and 11 bases separated the two germline ends. The germline V gene encodes CDR1 DFQATT and CDR2 SNEGSKA (reference sequence). CDR3 length: 11 residues. The CDR3, as DNA: TGCAGTGCCCCCTTGACCGACGAGCAGTACTTC. This codes for CSAPLTDEQYF.

In its sample, this clone was seen a few times. The CDR3 loop reads CASSPSWGFKDTEAFF. As DNA, the CDR3 is TGTGCCAGCTCACCTTCGTGGGGGTTCAAGGACACTGAAGCTTTCTTT. This chain joins TRBV18 and TRBJ1-1; D may be TRBD1 (5 bases). Trimming removed 3 bases from V and 3 bases from J, with 17 bases in between. The germline gives CDR1 KGHSH, CDR2 LQKENI. This CDR3 is built from 16 residues.

The J gene is TRBJ2-7, the V gene TRBV30, with D maybe TRBD2 (5 bases). CDR1 is GTSNPN and CDR2 is SVGIG in the germline V gene (reference sequence). V was pared by 5 bases and J by 6 bases, with 17 bases between. The CDR3 sequence is 13 residues long. Written as DNA, the CDR3 is TGTGCCTGGTCACGGGGTACCCCTGGCGAGCAGTACTTC. Translating it yields CAWSRGTPGEQYF.

In its sample, this clone ranks as large (0.1 to 1%). The CDR3 region has the DNA TGTGCCAGCAGTTACACTAGCCCCTACGAGCAGTACTTC. Amino acid sequence: CASSYTSPYEQYF. The chain employs TRBV6-6 and TRBJ2-7; tentative D call: TRBD2 (6 bases). Trimming shortened V by 2 bases and J by 2 bases, and 7 bases separated the two germline ends. Germline loops: CDR1 MNHNY, CDR2 SVGAGI (reference sequence). The CDR3 consists of 13 residues.

This clone came up once. The gene calls are TRBV9 and TRBJ2-3; 11 nucleotides agree with TRBD2. This CDR3 has 16 residues. V trimming: 4 bases; J trimming: 1 base; junction bases outside the gene matches: 5. Germline CDR1 SGDLS, CDR2 YYNGEE. CDR3 sequence: CASSPHSGGGTDTQYF. Written as DNA, the CDR3 is TGTGCCAGCAGCCCCCATAGCGGGGGGGGCACAGATACGCAGTATTTT.

Note on this clone: A junction boundary mismatches the germline segment, possibly from a read error. This chain joins TRBV5-1 and TRBJ1-6; 10 positions agree with TRBD1. This CDR3 contains 14 residues. In germline, CDR1 is SGHRS, CDR2 YFSETQ. The CDR3 nucleotides are TGCACCAGCAGCGACGGGACAGGGGATTCACCCCTCCACTTT. Amino acid sequence: CTSSDGTGDSPLHF.

This sequence joins TRBV7-9 and TRBJ1-3; D is undetermined. Trimming cost V 5 bases and J 0 bases, with 14 bases left between them. The CDR3 is 16 residues long. Germline-derived CDR1 and CDR2 are SEHNR and FQNEAQ (reference sequence). The CDR3 is CASSPTPAASGNTIYF. In nucleotides, the CDR3 is TGTGCCAGCAGCCCCACCCCTGCCGCCTCTGGAAACACCATATATTTT.

The table lists this clone with a few counts. The gene calls are TRBV7-6 and TRBJ2-2, with D possibly matching TRBD2 (6 bases). Germline loops: CDR1 SGHVS, CDR2 FNYEAQ. Trimming stripped 1 base from V and 1 base from J, with 10 bases between. The CDR3 extends over 16 amino acids. CDR3 in DNA: TGTGCCAGCAGCTTAGAGGGAGGTCTGAACACCGGGGAGCTGTTTTTT. It translates to CASSLEGGLNTGELFF.

In this sample, this clone is large (0.1 to 1%). The rearrangement uses TRBV19 and TRBJ1-3, with TRBD1 matching over 7 bases. The CDR3 has 16 amino acids. The germline V gene encodes CDR1 LNHDA and CDR2 SQIVND (reference sequence). With 7 bases clipped from V and 4 bases from J, the junction kept 13 bases outside the gene matches. This chain's CDR3 is CASKPGQRVRGNTIYF. DNA of the CDR3: TGTGCCAGTAAACCGGGACAGCGGGTTCGGGGAAACACCATATATTTT.

In its sample, this clone ranks as large. The CDR3 loop reads CASSQLNPYNEQFF. Written as DNA, the CDR3 is TGTGCCAGCAGCCAACTTAACCCATACAATGAGCAGTTCTTC. The chain couples TRBV3-1 (or the pseudogene TRBV3-2) to TRBJ2-1, with D hard to call. The germline CDR1 and CDR2 sequences are LGHDT and YNNKEL (reference sequence). The CDR3 runs 14 residues. Deletions cut 2 bases from V and 4 bases from J, with 9 bases between.

V gene TRBV18 combines with J gene TRBJ2-7; tentatively, D is TRBD1 or TRBD2 (5 bases each). Between the trimmed V and J ends, which lost 2 bases and 1 base, there was a span of 15 bases. This CDR3 is built from 16 residues. Germline assignment: CDR1 KGHSH and CDR2 LQKENI. The CDR3 sequence is CASSPVSRDGSYEQYF. The CDR3 DNA follows: TGTGCCAGCTCACCAGTTTCCCGGGACGGATCCTACGAGCAGTACTTC.

The V call is TRBV5-1, the J call TRBJ1-5; 7 positions agree with TRBD1. V lost 0 bases, J lost 2 bases, and 2 bases stayed unmatched. Per germline, CDR1 SGHRS and CDR2 YFSETQ. CDR3 length equals 15 residues. Here the CDR3 reads CASSLEGAGNQPQHF. The CDR3 region has the DNA TGCGCCAGCAGCTTGGAGGGGGCGGGCAATCAGCCCCAGCATTTT.

The chain recombines TRBV29-1 with TRBJ2-6, with D unresolved. Germline V gene lookup returns CDR1 SQVTM and CDR2 ANQGSEA. The V and J ends lost 1 base and 4 bases respectively, with 5 bases between them. This CDR3 is built from 13 residues. In nucleotides, the CDR3 is TGCAGCGTTGAAGGTGCAGGGGCCAACGTCCTGACTTTC. It yields the protein CSVEGAGANVLTF.

CDR3 amino acids: CASSLGPGRSPLHF. In nucleotides, the CDR3 is TGTGCCAGCAGCTTAGGGCCCGGACGTTCACCCCTCCACTTT. This chain uses TRBV7-9 with TRBJ1-6; no firm D call. The germline gives CDR1 SEHNR, CDR2 FQNEAQ (reference sequence). The CDR3 consists of 14 residues. V was clipped by 1 base and J by 9 bases, with 10 bases between them.

The chain employs TRBV5-4 and TRBJ1-1; D is unresolved. CDR1 and CDR2 (germline): SGHNT, YYREEE (reference sequence). The V end lost 4 bases, the J end lost 7 bases, and 20 bases lay between the germline ends. The CDR3 consists of 15 residues. CDR3: CASSLAPKGQDEAFF. The CDR3 region has the DNA TGTGCCAGCAGCCTGGCCCCTAAGGGCCAGGATGAAGCTTTCTTT. Full variable domain (rest looked up from reference TRBV5-4 and TRBJ1-1): ETGVTQSPTHLIKTRGQQVTLRCSSQSGHNTVSWYQQALGQGPQFIFQYYREEENGRGNFPPRFSGLQFPNYSSELNVNALELDDSALYLCASSLAPKGQDEAFFGQGTRLTVV.

The V and J genes are TRBV7-2 and TRBJ1-1; TRBD1 is a possible D gene (5 bases). Trimming shortened V by 4 bases and J by 5 bases, and 14 bases separated the two germline ends. In germline, CDR1 is SGHTA, CDR2 FQGNSA. The length of the CDR3 is 14 residues. In DNA, the CDR3 is TGTGCCAGCAGCTCAGGCAGGGTGGGGACTGAAGCTTTCTTT. Its protein product is CASSSGRVGTEAFF.

This sequence joins TRBV11-1 and TRBJ1-5, with a tentative D call TRBD1 (6 bases). CDR1 is SGHAT, CDR2 FQDESV, per germline (reference sequence). The V gene lost 4 bases and the J gene lost 8 bases, with 12 bases spanning the gap. The CDR3 runs to 13 residues. The CDR3 DNA reads as TGTGCCAGCAGCTACCGAGGGGGAGAGCCCCAGCATTTT. Translating gives CASSYRGGEPQHF.

This chain links TRBV7-8 with TRBJ2-2; D uncertain. The CDR3 runs 15 residues. V lost 2 bases and J lost 4, with 11 bases in between. CDR1 is SGHVS and CDR2 is FQNEAQ in the germline V gene. The CDR3 loop is CASSLMGGRTGELFF. CDR3 nucleotides: TGTGCCAGCAGCTTAATGGGTGGCCGCACCGGGGAGCTGTTTTTT.